This T cell receptor (beta chain) was sequenced in a study of T-cell reconstitution after alpha-beta-depleted transplantation in children. A word on this clonotype: Its target is unknown.

Unique molecular identifiers were used in preparing the TCRbeta library. TCRdb re-analysed the PCR reads in MiXCR, keeping a single row per CDR3 protein. The data contain fewer than 1 million distinct CDR3 sequences, roughly 15% of them seen just once; the ten biggest clones take up around 4.5%. Overall study results and limits: T-cell numbers and diversity, one year after transplant, stemmed largely from T cells that were newly produced. The origin of high day-60 TCRbeta diversity in some patients lay in surviving recipient T cells and thymic progenitors. Where alpha-beta T cells came from about two months after transplant was reportedly several hundred expanded graft clones.

Germline V gives CDR1 SGHRS, CDR2 YFSETQ. V was pared by 0 bases and J by 1 base, with 3 bases of the junction left unmatched. This CDR3 has 15 residues. This TCR was sampled from a male patient aged 10 to 17 who had a stem cell transplant for acute lymphoblastic leukemia, so the T cells may come from the graft donor. Specimen: PBMCs, mostly from graft donor cells, collected 360 days after TCRalphabeta/CD19-depleted stem cell transplant. This sequence joins TRBV5-1 and TRBJ2-5; 7 nucleotides line up with TRBD2. For the CDR3, the DNA is TGCGCCAGCAGCTTGGGGCTAGCGGCCCAAGAGACCCAGTACTTC. This encodes CASSLGLAAQETQYF.